This T cell receptor (beta chain) emerged from a study of vaccination effects on CD4 cells after COVID-19. Study overall: Participants were given two doses of BNT162b2 or mRNA-1273 vaccine. A couple of convalescent patients gave samples 16 days and one week before vaccination.

Ahead of sequencing, the ViraFEST assay grew antigen-specific CD4+ T cells using viral peptide pools. Culturing for about 10 days preceded CD4+ T cell isolation. The person acquired a PCR-confirmed SARS-CoV-2 infection between March and December 2020. Germline CDR1 reads MNHEY; CDR2 reads SVGAGI. The CDR3 spans 13 residues. With 5 bases removed from V and 7 bases from J, the gap between germline ends came to 15 bases. Study-wide points: Late post-vaccination samples showed marked contraction of infection- and vaccine-induced clones.

Regarding this clone: Its matching antigen is unknown.

Measured with immunoSEQ multiplex PCR; TCRdb has only the in-frame clones, and not every one. The repertoire includes 30,000 to 40,000 clones, around two thirds of them detected once, and approximately 33% sits in the top ten. This TCR derives from a human donor who had a prior SARS-CoV-2 infection. This chain joins TRBV6-5 and TRBJ2-7; D is possibly TRBD1 (6 bases). The sample here was CD4+ T cells from PBMCs cultured with a peptide pool, taken before COVID-19 vaccination. Written as DNA, the CDR3 is TGTGCCAGCAGTCCCTGGACAGTGGGGGAGCAGTACTTC. Encoded protein: CASSPWTVGEQYF.